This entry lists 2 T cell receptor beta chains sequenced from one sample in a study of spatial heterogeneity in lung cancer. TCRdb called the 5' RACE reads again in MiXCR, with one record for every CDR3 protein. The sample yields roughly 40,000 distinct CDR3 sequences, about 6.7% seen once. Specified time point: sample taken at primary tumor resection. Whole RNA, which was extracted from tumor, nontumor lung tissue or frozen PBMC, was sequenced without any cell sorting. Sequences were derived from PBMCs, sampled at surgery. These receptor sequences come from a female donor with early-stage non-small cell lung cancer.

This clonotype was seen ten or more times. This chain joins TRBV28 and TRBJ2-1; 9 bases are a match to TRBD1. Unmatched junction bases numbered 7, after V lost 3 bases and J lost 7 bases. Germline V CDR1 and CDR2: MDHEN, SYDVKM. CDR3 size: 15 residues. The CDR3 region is CASSFLQGARNEQFF. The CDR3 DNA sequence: TGTGCCAGCAGTTTCCTACAGGGGGCAAGGAATGAGCAGTTCTTC.

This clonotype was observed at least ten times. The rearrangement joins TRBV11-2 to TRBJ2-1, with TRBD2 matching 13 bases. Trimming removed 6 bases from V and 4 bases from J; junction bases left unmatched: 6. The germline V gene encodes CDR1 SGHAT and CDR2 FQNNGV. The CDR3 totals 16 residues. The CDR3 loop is CASSSLAGGLYNEQFF. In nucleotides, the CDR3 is TGTGCCAGCAGTTCACTAGCGGGGGGGCTTTACAATGAGCAGTTCTTC.